These T cell receptor beta chains were read from a single sample in a study of cytomegalovirus exposure and HLA in healthy donors. Assay: immunoSEQ multiplex PCR; the TCRdb copy retains only in-frame clones and omits some. The sample includes about 140,000 clones, over 75% of them seen just once. The sample comprised PBMCs. Every receptor here comes from a female donor in good health and CMV-seronegative. The CDR3 runs from the conserved cysteine through the conserved F or W. Fields, in order: V gene, clone size, D gene, J gene, CDR3 protein, CDR3 DNA. The D gene is left open where the match is weak. For some rows the clone size is stated as once, few or many, or as a class when expanded; others skip it.

TRBV5-1	-	TRBD2	TRBJ2-1	CASSLGLAGNNEQFF	TGCGCCAGCAGCCTGGGACTAGCGGGAAACAATGAGCAGTTCTTC
TRBV30	-	-	TRBJ1-4	CAWIISGSGEEKLFF	TGTGCCTGGATAATTTCGGGCTCGGGAGAGGAAAAACTGTTTTTT
TRBV2	few	-	TRBJ2-1	CASVMRYNEQFF	TGTGCCAGCGTGATGCGATACAATGAGCAGTTCTTC
TRBV2	-	TRBD1	TRBJ1-2	CASSDQGARYGYTF	TGTGCCAGCAGTGACCAGGGGGCGAGGTATGGCTACACCTTC
TRBV2	-	TRBD1	TRBJ2-3	CASRVDRADTQYF	TGTGCCAGCAGAGTCGACAGGGCGGATACGCAGTATTTT
TRBV5-1	-	TRBD1	TRBJ2-1	CASSEDQGVVAEQFF	TGCGCCAGCAGCGAGGATCAGGGGGTCGTGGCTGAGCAGTTCTTC
TRBV28	-	TRBD1	TRBJ1-4	CASSPRGQGARKLFF	TGTGCCAGCAGTCCGCGGGGACAGGGGGCGCGTAAACTGTTTTTT
TRBV6-1	once	-	TRBJ1-5	CASKRGNQPQHF	TGTGCCAGCAAACGAGGGAATCAGCCCCAGCATTTT
TRBV25-1	-	TRBD1	TRBJ2-1	CASSELRTGYSEQFF	TGTGCCAGCAGTGAGCTCCGGACAGGGTACTCTGAGCAGTTCTTC
TRBV5-5	-	-	TRBJ2-7	CASSNEGGSYEQYF	TGTGCCAGCAGCAATGAGGGGGGGTCCTACGAGCAGTACTTC
TRBV19	-	TRBD2	TRBJ2-4	CASSIGGDRQGIQYF	TGTGCCAGTAGTATCGGGGGGGATCGGCAGGGCATTCAGTACTTC
TRBV9	-	TRBD1	TRBJ1-1	CASSAYRGTEAFF	TGTGCCAGCAGCGCCTACAGGGGGACTGAAGCTTTCTTT
TRBV28	few	TRBD1	TRBJ1-1	CASSATLGTGVEAFF	TGTGCCAGCAGTGCTACCTTAGGGACAGGGGTTGAAGCTTTCTTT
TRBV29-1	-	-	TRBJ2-7	CSGCGANSYEQYF	TGCAGCGGGTGTGGGGCGAATTCTTACGAGCAGTACTTC